A selection of T cell receptor beta chains follows, all from one sample in a study of Ad26.COV2.S vaccination and SARS-CoV-2 variants. Sequencing was performed with immunoSEQ multiplex PCR; in TCRdb, only in-frame clones are kept and a portion is missing. Altogether about 330,000 clones are present, roughly 90% being singletons, with the ten largest covering roughly 6%. Specimen: peripheral blood, collected in a trial of Ad26.COV2.S vaccine versus placebo. The source of these receptors is a person aged 18-65 years who received the Ad26.COV2.S COVID-19 vaccine or a placebo. The CDR3 runs from the conserved cysteine through the conserved F or W. A D gene is named only where the DNA matches it firmly. Clone size appears in some rows only: once, few, many, or a class for an expanded clone.

J | length | D | V | size | CDR3 | DNA
TRBJ1-2 | 12 | . | TRBV19 | . | CASSGEFFGYTF | TGTGCCAGCTCAGGGGAATTCTTTGGCTACACCTTC
TRBJ1-1 | 15 | TRBD1 | TRBV7-8 | once | CASSYRQGPNTEAFF | TGTGCCAGCAGTTACCGACAGGGTCCTAACACTGAAGCTTTCTTT
TRBJ2-3 | 15 | . | TRBV6-1 | . | CASSEEIRDLDTQYF | TGTGCCAGCAGTGAAGAGATTCGGGACCTAGATACGCAGTATTTT
TRBJ1-2 | 12 | TRBD1 | TRBV7-2 | . | CASSGTAYGYTF | TGTGCCAGCAGCGGGACAGCTTATGGCTACACCTTC
TRBJ2-7 | 18 | . | TRBV5-1 | . | CASSLSTGAHPTPYEQYF | TGCGCCAGCAGCTTGTCAACGGGGGCCCACCCGACACCCTACGAGCAGTACTTC
TRBJ2-1 | 15 | TRBD2 | TRBV2 | . | CASRKTSGEGNEQFF | TGTGCCAGCAGGAAAACTAGCGGGGAAGGGAATGAGCAGTTCTTC
TRBJ2-4 | 13 | . | TRBV4-3 | . | CASSQGSGYIQYF | TGCGCCAGCAGCCAAGGATCGGGATACATTCAGTACTTC
TRBJ1-5 | 14 | . | TRBV6-5 | . | CASSQTGINQPQHF | TGTGCCAGCAGTCAGACGGGGATTAATCAGCCCCAGCATTTT
TRBJ1-1 | 11 | . | TRBV12-3/TRBV12-4 | . | CASSPYPEAFF | TGTGCCAGCAGTCCCTATCCTGAAGCTTTCTTT
TRBJ1-1 | 10 | . | TRBV7-9 | . | CASSNFEAFF | TGTGCCAGCTCGAATTTTGAAGCTTTCTTT
TRBJ1-4 | 15 | . | TRBV10-3 | . | CAISESNRLGEKLFF | TGTGCCATCAGTGAGTCGAACAGGCTTGGTGAAAAACTGTTTTTT
TRBJ2-5 | 15 | TRBD1 | TRBV27 | . | CASSGGQEEIETQYF | TGTGCCAGCAGTGGAGGACAGGAGGAAATAGAGACCCAGTACTTC
TRBJ1-1 | 16 | . | TRBV3-1/TRBV3-2 | . | CASSPSGGLWNTEAFF | TGTGCCAGCAGCCCTTCGGGGGGCCTTTGGAACACTGAAGCTTTCTTT
TRBJ1-6 | 13 | . | TRBV19 | few | CASSMTVNSPLHF | TGTGCCAGTAGTATGACAGTTAATTCACCCCTCCACTTT
TRBJ2-1 | 16 | TRBD2 | TRBV29-1 | . | CSVEGFVLAYYNEQFF | TGCAGCGTTGAAGGGTTCGTACTAGCGTATTACAATGAGCAGTTCTTC
TRBJ1-5 | 14 | . | TRBV7-2 | once | CASSRDRNNQPQHF | TGTGCCAGCAGTCGAGACAGAAACAATCAGCCCCAGCATTTT
TRBJ2-1 | 12 | . | TRBV27 | . | CASSGTYNEQFF | TGTGCCAGCAGTGGTACCTACAATGAGCAGTTCTTC
TRBJ2-5 | 15 | . | TRBV3-1/TRBV3-2 | . | CASSQVGPGYETQYF | TGTGCCAGCAGCCAAGTTGGCCCGGGATACGAGACCCAGTACTTC
TRBJ1-6 | 12 | . | TRBV18 | . | CASSPYNSPLHF | TGTGCCAGCTCGCCCTATAATTCACCCCTCCACTTT
TRBJ1-1 | 12 | . | TRBV15 | . | CATVFGGTEAFF | TGTGCCACCGTTTTTGGGGGCACTGAAGCTTTCTTT
TRBJ1-5 | 15 | . | TRBV7-2 | . | CASSLGGGTTQPQHF | TGTGCCAGCAGCTTAGGGGGGGGGACGACCCAGCCCCAGCATTTT
TRBJ2-5 | 14 | . | TRBV6-5 | once | CASTLSPAGETQYF | TGTGCCAGCACCCTCTCACCCGCAGGAGAGACCCAGTACTTC
TRBJ2-3 | 14 | TRBD2 | TRBV19 | . | CASSTSGLADTQYF | TGTGCCAGTAGTACTAGCGGGTTGGCAGATACGCAGTATTTT
TRBJ2-3 | 14 | . | TRBV9 | . | CASSLGGSTDTQYF | TGTGCCAGCAGCCTAGGGGGTAGCACAGATACGCAGTATTTT
TRBJ2-1 | 12 | . | TRBV15 | . | CATSLSHNEQFF | TGTGCCACCAGCCTATCGCACAATGAGCAGTTCTTC
TRBJ1-1 | 14 | TRBD1 | TRBV6-5 | . | CATQGARGDTEAFF | TGTGCCACCCAGGGGGCGCGGGGTGACACTGAAGCTTTCTTT
TRBJ1-2 | 14 | TRBD1 | TRBV4-3 | . | CASSQETGGDGYTF | TGCGCCAGCAGCCAAGAGACAGGGGGAGATGGCTACACCTTC
TRBJ1-1 | 15 | . | TRBV15 | few | CATSRTPGWVPEAFF | TGTGCCACCAGCAGGACCCCGGGCTGGGTGCCTGAAGCTTTCTTT
TRBJ2-3 | 15 | . | TRBV10-1 | . | CASSESPGHTDTQYF | TGCGCCAGCAGTGAGTCGCCGGGACATACAGATACGCAGTATTTT
TRBJ1-2 | 11 | . | TRBV20-1 | . | CSASLPYGYTF | TGCAGTGCTAGTCTCCCCTATGGCTACACCTTC
TRBJ1-1 | 13 | . | TRBV27 | . | CASSFGGRTEAFF | TGTGCCAGCAGTTTTGGCGGGCGCACTGAAGCTTTCTTT
TRBJ1-1 | 14 | . | TRBV7-2 | . | CASSPLTGNTEAFF | TGTGCCAGCAGTCCCTTGACAGGAAACACTGAAGCTTTCTTT
TRBJ1-2 | 15 | . | TRBV5-6 | . | CASSLEAGRYYGYTF | TGTGCCAGCAGCTTGGAGGCAGGACGCTACTATGGCTACACCTTC
TRBJ1-4 | 15 | . | TRBV6-2/TRBV6-3 | . | CASSYSHSRQEKLFF | TGTGCCAGCAGTTACTCCCACTCTCGACAGGAAAAACTGTTTTTT
TRBJ2-1 | 16 | TRBD2 | TRBV7-9 | once | CASTSYSAGAGNEQFF | TGTGCCAGCACCTCATATTCAGCGGGAGCTGGAAATGAGCAGTTCTTC
TRBJ2-1 | 14 | TRBD2 | TRBV12-5 | . | CASGLGSGAGEQFF | TGTGCTAGTGGTCTCGGAAGCGGGGCAGGTGAGCAGTTCTTC
TRBJ1-5 | 15 | . | TRBV18 | . | CASSMYTDLGEPQHF | TGTGCCAGCTCAATGTATACGGACCTCGGGGAGCCCCAGCATTTT
TRBJ2-3 | 14 | . | TRBV13 | . | CASTGGSRADTQYF | TGTGCCAGCACCGGAGGGAGTAGGGCAGATACGCAGTATTTT
TRBJ2-7 | 14 | . | TRBV13 | . | CASRLEGWTYEQYF | TGTGCCAGCAGACTCGAAGGGTGGACCTACGAGCAGTACTTC
TRBJ2-5 | 15 | . | TRBV6-5 | . | CASSYSGPDQETQYF | TGTGCCAGCAGTTACTCAGGACCTGATCAAGAGACCCAGTACTTC
TRBJ1-1 | 14 | . | TRBV6-5 | . | CASSYSAIGTEAFF | TGTGCCAGCAGTTACTCGGCCATCGGCACTGAAGCTTTCTTT
TRBJ2-2 | 19 | . | TRBV5-1 | . | CASSPHPSEGVANTGELFF | TGCGCCAGCAGCCCCCACCCCAGCGAGGGGGTGGCGAACACCGGGGAGCTGTTTTTT
TRBJ2-7 | 16 | TRBD1 | TRBV19 | . | CASSTLGQGGSYEQYF | TGTGCCAGTAGTACCTTAGGACAGGGGGGATCATACGAGCAGTACTTC
TRBJ1-3 | 15 | TRBD1 | TRBV4-3 | . | CASSQDPGGVNTIYF | TGCGCCAGCAGCCAAGATCCAGGGGGGGTAAACACCATATATTTT
TRBJ2-3 | 14 | TRBD2 | TRBV9 | . | CASSLRGETDTQYF | TGTGCCAGCAGCCTGCGGGGGGAGACAGATACGCAGTATTTT
TRBJ1-1 | 14 | . | TRBV6-5 | . | CASSYSSKGTEAFF | TGTGCCAGCAGTTACTCGAGTAAGGGAACTGAAGCTTTCTTT
TRBJ2-5 | 17 | TRBD2 | TRBV3-1/TRBV3-2 | . | CASSQGAGPSRKQTQYF | TGTGCCAGCAGCCAAGGAGCGGGGCCCTCGAGGAAGCAGACCCAGTACTTC
TRBJ1-4 | 13 | . | TRBV11-3 | . | CASRGGTDEKLFF | TGTGCCAGCAGAGGGGGGACGGATGAAAAACTGTTTTTT
TRBJ1-6 | 15 | . | TRBV7-6 | . | CASSLNSGINSPLHF | TGTGCCAGCAGCTTAAATTCAGGGATCAATTCACCCCTCCACTTT
TRBJ2-1 | 16 | TRBD1 | TRBV7-2 | . | CASSLDPTGGYNEQFF | TGTGCCAGCAGCCTAGACCCGACAGGGGGATACAATGAGCAGTTCTTC
TRBJ2-5 | 17 | TRBD2 | TRBV3-1/TRBV3-2 | . | CASSHRLAGGRQETQYF | TGTGCCAGCAGCCACCGACTAGCGGGGGGGCGACAAGAGACCCAGTACTTC
TRBJ2-7 | 15 | TRBD1 | TRBV6-1 | . | CASSDPYRGDYEQYF | TGTGCCAGCAGTGATCCGTACAGGGGGGACTACGAGCAGTACTTC
TRBJ1-2 | 19 | TRBD1 | TRBV19 | few | CASSAQGPGTGLLINGYTF | TGTGCCAGTAGTGCCCAAGGGCCGGGGACAGGGCTTCTTATTAATGGCTACACCTTC